A single sample is the source of the 5 T cell receptor beta chains below, sequenced in a study of response to subunit inactivated influenza vaccine. Via MiXCR, TCRdb re-called the RT-PCR reads, giving one row per CDR3 protein. The sample records hundreds of thousands of distinct CDR3 sequences, 15% to 18% being singletons. The sample here was PBMCs from blood, taken about 11 days after vaccination. These receptors all come from a man in his fifties or sixties who received an inactivated influenza vaccine.

This clonotype came up many times. This chain links TRBV7-2 with TRBJ1-2, with D unresolved. Germline V gene sequence: CDR1 SGHTA, CDR2 FQGNSA. The CDR3 sequence is 15 residues long. V was pared by 8 bases and J by 6 bases, with 22 bases between. The CDR3 DNA reads TGTGCCAGCGCTTCCCGGGTCTTAACCTCAAATGGCTACACCTTC. Translated: CASASRVLTSNGYTF.

As for this clonotype: The germline gene is not matched at one end of the junction; a read error may be the cause. V gene TRBV20-1 combines with J gene TRBJ2-3, with 15 bases aligning to TRBD2. The CDR3 runs to 17 residues. Germline lookup yields CDR1 DFQATT and CDR2 SNEGSKA (reference sequence). CDR3 loop: CCARDVERGLAGGTQYF. DNA for the CDR3: TGCTGTGCTAGAGATGTGGAGCGGGGACTAGCGGGGGGTACGCAGTATTTT.

This clonotype has ten or more counts. J is TRBJ1-1 and V is TRBV12-3 or TRBV12-4, with 10 bases lining up with TRBD1. The CDR3 extends over 16 amino acids. Trimming cost V 4 bases and J 10 bases; bases outside gene matches: 15. The DNA for the CDR3 is TGTGCCAGCAGTTCGAATTCCGGGACAGGGGATCGGAGAGCTTTCTTT. Amino acid sequence: CASSSNSGTGDRRAFF.

J is TRBJ2-3 and V is TRBV7-6; 11 bases are shared with TRBD2. V was clipped by 2 bases and J by 0 bases; unmatched bases: 4. The CDR3 contains 17 residues. Germline V gene lookup returns CDR1 SGHVS and CDR2 FNYEAQ. The CDR3 region has the DNA TGTGCCAGCAGCTTATCCCTAGCGGGGGGTAGCACAGATACGCAGTATTTT. Protein: CASSLSLAGGSTDTQYF.

This clonotype has more than one count but fewer than ten. The V and J genes are TRBV7-9 and TRBJ2-7, with TRBD1 matching over 8 bases. V lost 11 bases and J lost 2; bases outside the gene matches: 5. This CDR3 is built from 12 residues. Germline values: CDR1 SEHNR, CDR2 FQNEAQ (reference sequence). Here the CDR3 reads CACSTGAYEQYF. The CDR3 nucleotides read TGTGCCTGTTCGACAGGGGCCTACGAGCAGTACTTC.